This record covers a single TCR beta chain. Germline lookup yields CDR1 SGHKS and CDR2 YYEKEE (reference sequence). CDR3 length equals 11 residues. The V end lost 6 bases, the J end lost 2 bases, and 6 bases lay between the germline ends. Enrolled during active infection, Seattle patients were then followed longitudinally. These data are taken from a study of blood T cell repertoires in COVID-19. Looking at the study overall: Sources were T cells, B-cell-depleted T cells, or PBMCs; the material itself was cDNA or gDNA.

Methods used by the authors: Amplifying reference gene primers gave estimates of nucleated cell counts. Sequencing used immunoSEQ multiplex PCR; TCRdb keeps in-frame clones, though not all of them. V and J calls and clone size follow that table, whereas D and trimming were derived from the DNA. Of about 360,000 clones detected, 75% to 90% appear once; the ten largest clones hold under 8.5%. The sequencing input was peripheral blood. V usage is TRBV5-5 and J usage is TRBJ2-7; D not certain. This receptor was identified in a woman aged 55-69 years with COVID-19, enrolled during active disease. CDR3 nucleotide sequence: TGTGCCAGCACCCCAGCCTACGAGCAGTACTTC. Its protein is CASTPAYEQYF.